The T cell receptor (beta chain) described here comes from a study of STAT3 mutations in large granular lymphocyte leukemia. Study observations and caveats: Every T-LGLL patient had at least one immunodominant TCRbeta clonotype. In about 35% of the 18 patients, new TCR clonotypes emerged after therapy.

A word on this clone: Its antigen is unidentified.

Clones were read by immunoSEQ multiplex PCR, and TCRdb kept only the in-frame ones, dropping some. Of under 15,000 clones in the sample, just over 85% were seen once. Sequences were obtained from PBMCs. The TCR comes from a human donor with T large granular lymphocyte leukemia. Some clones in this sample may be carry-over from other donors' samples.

This CDR3 is CASSDNRASERHF. The CDR3 nucleotides read TGTGCCAGCAGCGACAACCGAGCCTCGGAGAGGCATTTT. V gene TRBV6-1 combines with J gene TRBJ1-5; D is ambiguous. Germline CDR1 is MNHNS and CDR2 is SASEGT. The V gene lost 6 bases and the J gene lost 15 bases, with 21 bases spanning the gap. The CDR3 length is 13 residues.